These 16 T cell receptor beta chains share one sample of origin, sequenced in a study of shared clonotypes between healthy human individuals. Clones were sequenced by immunoSEQ multiplex PCR, and TCRdb holds only the in-frame ones, with some missing. The data hold about 1.1 million clones, with approximately 80% observed a single time. The sample was memory CD4+ T cells from PBMCs. Subset described: CD45RA-negative fraction. These receptors were taken from a man younger than 30 in good health. Some clones in this sample may be carry-over from other donors' samples.

The chain joins TRBV6-1 to TRBJ1-2, with D possibly TRBD1 on 5 matching bases. V lost 0 bases to trimming and J lost 8 bases, with 16 bases between them. Germline V gene sequence: CDR1 MNHNS, CDR2 SASEGT. The CDR3 has 15 residues. The CDR3 is CASSEAGGRGYGYTF. CDR3 nucleotide sequence: TGTGCCAGCAGTGAAGCGGGGGGGAGGGGTTACGGCTACACCTTC.

This CDR3 reads CASSKSVWQGSWETQYF. DNA for the CDR3: TGTGCCAGCAGCAAAAGCGTATGGCAGGGGTCCTGGGAGACCCAGTACTTC. The chain carries TRBV21-1 and TRBJ2-5; the listed D gene, TRBD1, was not tested against the DNA. TRBV21-1 is a pseudogene locus. There are 17 residues in the CDR3.

The gene calls are TRBV5-1 and TRBJ2-7, with 8 positions matching TRBD2. In germline, CDR1 is SGHRS, CDR2 YFSETQ. The CDR3 runs to 15 residues. Germline trimming cut 0 bases from V and 2 bases from J; bases unmatched to any gene: 4. In DNA, the CDR3 is TGCGCCAGCAGCTTGGCGGGGGGGACTACCTACGAGCAGTACTTC. Encoded protein: CASSLAGGTTYEQYF.

The chain combines TRBV11-3 with TRBJ1-5, with D possibly being TRBD1 (6 bases). V lost 0 bases and J lost 0, with 21 bases in between. This CDR3 is built from 20 residues. Germline CDR1 reads SGHNT; CDR2 reads YENEEA. The CDR3 sequence: CASSLDGFGTRGYSNQPQHF. The CDR3 nucleotides are TGTGCCAGCAGCTTAGATGGGTTTGGGACAAGGGGCTATAGCAATCAGCCCCAGCATTTT.

On this clone: In the same sample, other DNA sequences code for this CDR3. The chain combines TRBV7-9 with TRBJ2-1; 7 bases are a match to TRBD1. The germline CDR1 and CDR2 sequences are SEHNR and FQNEAQ (reference sequence). J gave up 5 bases and V 1 base, and 5 bases lay outside the gene matches. CDR3 length: 15 amino acids. CDR3 bases: TGTGCCAGCAGCTTAGGGGGGACAGTAGACAATGAGCAGTTCTTC. It specifies CASSLGGTVDNEQFF.

This rearrangement joins TRBV19 to TRBJ2-6; unclear D gene. V was pared by 1 base and J by 0 bases, with 10 bases between. CDR3 length: 17 amino acids. Looked up from germline, CDR1 is LNHDA and CDR2 is SQIVND (reference sequence). CDR3 residues: CASSIGGPNSGANVLTF. The CDR3 region has the DNA TGTGCCAGTAGTATAGGCGGCCCGAACTCTGGGGCCAACGTCCTGACTTTC.

The CDR3: CASSEGAAGPQGDTQYF. CDR3 in DNA: TGCGCCAGCAGTGAGGGGGCGGCGGGGCCTCAGGGAGATACGCAGTATTTT. The rearrangement joins TRBV10-1 to TRBJ2-3, with D perhaps matching TRBD2 (6 bases). The CDR3 length is 17 residues. Trimming left V 2 bases short and J 5 bases short, with 20 bases between. From germline, CDR1 is WNHNN and CDR2 SYGVQD (reference sequence).

The V and J genes are TRBV5-1 and TRBJ2-7, with TRBD1 matching 9 bases. Germline assignment: CDR1 SGHRS and CDR2 YFSETQ. This CDR3 has 15 amino acids. V lost 6 bases and J lost 5; bases outside the gene matches: 12. CDR3 nucleotides: TGCGCCAGCACTTTAACAGGGGGCGAGTACGACGAGCAGTACTTC. It encodes CASTLTGGEYDEQYF.

The sample holds a few counts of this clone. The chain employs TRBV29-1 and TRBJ2-7; D gene ambiguous. Trimming cost V 4 bases and J 5 bases, with 15 bases left between them. This CDR3 contains 13 residues. CDR1 is SQVTM, CDR2 ANQGSEA, per germline. CDR3 bases: TGCAGCGTTGTGCTAATGAAGTCAGACGAGCAGTACTTC. It codes for CSVVLMKSDEQYF.

The V and J genes are TRBV5-1 and TRBJ1-6; 9 nucleotides line up with TRBD1. Germline V CDR1 and CDR2: SGHRS, YFSETQ. The CDR3 length is 14 residues. The trim removed 0 bases at V and 9 bases at J, leaving 1 base unmatched. The CDR3 reads CASSLGDRASPLHF. The CDR3 region has the DNA TGCGCCAGCAGCTTGGGGGACAGGGCTTCACCCCTCCACTTT.

The rearrangement uses TRBV2 and TRBJ2-3; 8 nucleotides align to TRBD2. The trim removed 2 bases at V and 5 bases at J, leaving 6 bases unmatched. This CDR3 is built from 15 residues. Germline CDR1 reads SNHLY; CDR2 reads FYNNEI. This CDR3 reads CASSEPQRELDTQYF. Here the CDR3 DNA reads TGTGCCAGCAGTGAACCCCAGCGGGAGTTAGATACGCAGTATTTT.

This rearrangement joins TRBV6-9 to TRBJ2-2; TRBD1 might be the D (5 bases). CDR3 size: 15 residues. The V and J ends lost 2 bases and 2 bases respectively, with 9 bases between them. Germline V lookup: CDR1 MNHGY, CDR2 SVAAGI. CDR3 DNA: TGTGCCAGCAGTTATCTGGGGCCCAACACCGGGGAGCTGTTTTTT. It yields the protein CASSYLGPNTGELFF.

J is TRBJ2-3 and V is TRBV28; 8 bases fit TRBD2. Per the germline V gene, CDR1 is MDHEN and CDR2 is SYDVKM. Losses at the gene ends were 6 bases for V and 0 bases for J; bases not matched to a gene: 5. The CDR3 contains 15 residues. The CDR3: CASSEAGVSTDTQYF. The CDR3 DNA reads as TGTGCCAGCAGCGAAGCGGGAGTCAGCACAGATACGCAGTATTTT.

The CDR3 loop is CAWSGTVNTEAFF. CDR3 coding DNA: TGTGCCTGGAGTGGTACTGTGAACACTGAAGCTTTCTTT. The gene calls are TRBV30 and TRBJ1-1, with D hard to call. Trimming removed 1 base at V and 0 bases at J, with 6 bases between. The CDR3 covers 13 residues. CDR1 and CDR2 (germline): GTSNPN, SVGIG (reference sequence).

The chain couples TRBV28 to TRBJ1-4; no definite D call. The CDR3 contains 12 residues. Trimming removed 6 bases at V and 5 bases at J, with 7 bases between. CDR1 MDHEN and CDR2 SYDVKM come from the germline V gene. For the CDR3, the DNA is TGTGCCAGCAGAATACTAAATGAAAAACTGTTTTTT. This gives the protein CASRILNEKLFF.

This clone was detected a few times. The rearrangement joins TRBV7-3 to TRBJ2-1; no clear D gene. The CDR3 has 14 amino acids. Per the germline V gene, CDR1 is SGHTA and CDR2 is FQGTGA. V lost 3 bases and J lost 5, with 11 bases in between. CDR3 sequence (DNA): TGTGCCAGCAGCTTCTCAGCCGTCGACAATGAGCAGTTCTTC. Translated, it gives CASSFSAVDNEQFF.